Following are 18 T cell receptor beta chains from one sample sequenced in a study of blood T cells in healthy people across ages. A second PCR, run for about 6 to 11 cycles, used a sample-barcoded 5' primer plus a J-beta primer mix. TCRdb ran MiXCR on the 5' RACE reads and lists one entry per CDR3 protein. The sample shows about 1.4 million distinct CDR3 sequences, 59% of them seen only once. Sequencing was carried out using blood. The receptors come from a man aged 18 to 35 in good health.

Here the CDR3 DNA reads TGTGCCAGCAGCTTACCAAGAGGGGCCGAGCAGTACTTC. It codes for CASSLPRGAEQYF. The chain is built from TRBV7-9 and TRBJ2-7; D assignment may be TRBD1 or TRBD2 (5 bases each). V lost 2 bases and J 6 bases, leaving 11 bases between the germline ends. Germline CDR1 reads SEHNR; CDR2 reads FQNEAQ (reference sequence). The length of the CDR3 is 13 residues.

This clonotype has just one count. The J gene is TRBJ1-4, the V gene TRBV20-1; D gene unclear. V shed 3 bases and J shed 8 bases, with 13 bases lying between them. This CDR3 has 13 residues. CDR1 and CDR2 (germline): DFQATT, SNEGSKA (reference sequence). For the CDR3, the DNA is TGCAGTGCTAGTCGGCGATTAGACGAAAAACTGTTTTTT. It translates to CSASRRLDEKLFF.

The rearrangement uses TRBV29-1 and TRBJ2-5; D ambiguous. The DNA end favors TRBJ2-7, so the J call may be wrong. The CDR3 consists of 11 residues. Germline lookup yields CDR1 SQVTM and CDR2 ANQGSEA. This CDR3 is CSGLMGYEQYF. The CDR3, as DNA: TGCAGCGGCCTCATGGGGTACGAGCAGTACTTC.

The chain has TRBV4-1 and TRBJ2-5; 11 bases fit TRBD2. The end of the DNA fits TRBJ2-7 better, so the J call may be wrong. Germline CDR1 is MGHRA and CDR2 is YSYEKL. The length of the CDR3 is 17 residues. The DNA for the CDR3 is TGCGCCAGCAGCCAAGATCCTGAAACTAGCGGGAGAGGCGAGCAGTACTTC. Translated: CASSQDPETSGRGEQYF.

This clonotype was seen a handful of times. The CDR3 loop is CASSLERSSPHNEQFF. CDR3 DNA sequence: TGTGCCAGCAGCTTAGAGCGGTCCAGTCCCCACAATGAGCAGTTCTTC. The chain employs TRBV7-9 and TRBJ2-1, with TRBD2 as a possible D gene (5 bases). Germline-derived CDR1 and CDR2 are SEHNR and FQNEAQ (reference sequence). V was cut by 1 base and J by 5 bases, with 15 bases left in between. This CDR3 is built from 16 residues.

This clonotype was picked up a small number of times. The rearrangement links TRBV5-1 to TRBJ2-7; 13 bases align to TRBD2. The CDR3 spans 19 residues. V lost 1 base and J lost 3; bases outside the gene matches: 13. Germline values: CDR1 SGHRS, CDR2 YFSETQ. In DNA form, the CDR3 reads TGCGCCAGCAGCTTGCCAGCTACTAGCGGGAGGGCCGGCCTCTACGAGCAGTACTTC. Amino acid sequence: CASSLPATSGRAGLYEQYF.

The J gene is TRBJ2-3, the V gene TRBV15; D possibly matches TRBD1 or TRBD2 (5 bases each). The V gene's germline CDR1 is LNHNV and CDR2 YYDKDF (reference sequence). V was cut by 1 base and J by 4 bases, with 15 bases left in between. The CDR3 has 16 amino acids. The CDR3 bases are TGTGCCACCAGCAGAGTCCGGGACCCAAGGGCAGATACGCAGTATTTT. It translates to CATSRVRDPRADTQYF.

The chain employs TRBV12-3 or TRBV12-4 and TRBJ1-5; 10 nucleotides align to TRBD1. The CDR3 is 17 residues long. Trimming took 6 bases from V and 4 from J; bases not matched to a gene: 12. The CDR3 DNA sequence: TGTGCCAGCAGCAACCTTGGGACAGGGGACTTAAATCAGCCCCAGCATTTT. This translates into CASSNLGTGDLNQPQHF.

The chain couples TRBV13 to TRBJ2-7, with 8 nucleotides matching TRBD2. The CDR3 runs to 14 residues. Germline CDR1 PRHDT, CDR2 FYEKMQ (reference sequence). V dropped 3 bases and J dropped 3; count of bases not matched to a gene: 4. The CDR3 loop reads CASSFRGGRYEQYF. Here the CDR3 DNA reads TGTGCCAGCAGCTTTCGCGGGGGGCGCTACGAGCAGTACTTC.

The chain has TRBV7-2 and TRBJ2-7; D not resolved. The CDR3 length is 14 residues. V shed 3 bases and J shed 1 base, with 10 bases lying between them. The germline V gene encodes CDR1 SGHTA and CDR2 FQGNSA. The CDR3 loop reads CASSFTERSYEQYF. The CDR3 DNA reads TGTGCCAGCAGCTTCACAGAAAGATCCTACGAGCAGTACTTC. The variable domain in full, completed from reference TRBV7-2 and TRBJ2-7, reads GAGVSQSPSNKVTEKGKDVELRCDPISGHTALYWYRQSLGQGLEFLIYFQGNSAPDKSGLPSDRFSAERTGGSVSTLTIQRTQQEDSAVYLCASSFTERSYEQYFGPGTRLTVT.

This chain links TRBV6-5 with TRBJ2-1, with a tentative D call TRBD2 (5 bases). Per germline, CDR1 MNHEY and CDR2 SVGAGI. The CDR3 has 14 residues. V was clipped by 2 bases and J by 8 bases, with 13 bases between them. The CDR3 protein is CASSYALARDEQFF. CDR3 DNA: TGTGCCAGCAGTTACGCTCTAGCTCGGGATGAGCAGTTCTTC.

This chain links TRBV14 with TRBJ2-3; TRBD2 aligns across 12 bases. CDR1 SGHDN and CDR2 FVKESK come from the germline V gene. V dropped 6 bases and J dropped 6; count of bases not matched to a gene: 13. CDR3 length equals 17 residues. The CDR3 loop is CASSHATSGSEVDTQYF. The CDR3 DNA is TGTGCCAGCAGTCACGCGACTAGCGGGAGTGAGGTTGATACGCAGTATTTT.

The CDR3 bases are TGTGCCAGCAGTCCCCACGGGGACAACGCCAAAAACATTCAGTACTTC. Amino acids: CASSPHGDNAKNIQYF. The V and J genes are TRBV12-3 or TRBV12-4 and TRBJ2-4; TRBD1 is a possible D gene (6 bases). This CDR3 has 16 amino acids. Trimming stripped 5 bases from V and 1 base from J, with 15 bases between.

The chain recombines TRBV5-5 with TRBJ2-5; 10 bases are shared with TRBD1. J lost 4 bases, V lost 2 bases, and 5 bases had no gene match. The CDR3 is 15 residues long. The germline gives CDR1 SGHKS, CDR2 YYEKEE (reference sequence). Here the CDR3 reads CASSFDRGRAETQYF. CDR3 sequence (DNA): TGTGCCAGCAGCTTCGACAGGGGGCGTGCAGAGACCCAGTACTTC.

The chain carries TRBV25-1 and TRBJ2-6, with D possibly TRBD1 on 5 matching bases. The CDR3 runs 15 residues. Between the trimmed V and J ends, which lost 6 bases and 1 base, there was a span of 10 bases. Germline CDR1 reads MGHDK; CDR2 reads SYGVNS. The chain's CDR3 is CASRPQGSGANVLTF. DNA of the CDR3: TGTGCCAGCAGGCCCCAGGGTTCTGGGGCCAACGTCCTGACTTTC.

This rearrangement joins TRBV29-1 to TRBJ1-1; D not resolved. This CDR3 is 12 amino acids long. Germline V gene data show CDR1 as SQVTM and CDR2 as ANQGSEA. V dropped 3 bases and J dropped 6 bases, with 11 bases sitting between them. CDR3 DNA: TGCAGCGTTGAGTCACTTAGGGCTGAAGCTTTCTTT. Translating gives CSVESLRAEAFF.

This clonotype was detected many times. CDR3 residues: CASSVNRGMMTEAFF. The CDR3 region has the DNA TGTGCCAGCAGCGTCAACAGGGGGATGATGACTGAAGCTTTCTTT. This chain connects TRBV7-2 to TRBJ1-1, with TRBD1 matching 8 bases. V lost 5 bases to trimming and J lost 5 bases; unmatched junction nucleotides: 10. The CDR3 extends over 15 amino acids. Germline V gives CDR1 SGHTA, CDR2 FQGNSA.

The CDR3 protein is CASSSLGGTGANVLTF. DNA for the CDR3: TGTGCCAGCAGCTCCTTAGGGGGGACCGGGGCCAACGTCCTGACTTTC. The chain employs TRBV7-2 and TRBJ2-6; D may be TRBD1 or TRBD2 (6 bases each). CDR1 is SGHTA, CDR2 FQGNSA, per germline. Trimming removed 4 bases at V and 4 bases at J, with 14 bases between. CDR3 length: 16 amino acids.